These 18 T cell receptor beta chains originate from one sample sequenced in a study of blood T cell repertoires in COVID-19. The data were produced by immunoSEQ multiplex PCR, yet TCRdb's version contains in-frame clones alone and is incomplete. Of about 57,000 clones in the sample, 82% were seen once. The sample taken for sequencing was peripheral blood. These receptor sequences come from a woman aged 55-69 years with acute or convalescent COVID-19.

This clone was observed a handful of times. This chain connects TRBV7-8 to TRBJ2-7; 11 bases are a match to TRBD1. Germline lookup yields CDR1 SGHVS and CDR2 FQNEAQ. Trimming cost V 4 bases and J 1 base; bases outside gene matches: 6. The CDR3 runs 16 residues. The DNA for the CDR3 is TGTGCCAGCAGCTCAGGGACAGGGGGTATTTCCTACGAGCAGTACTTC. This encodes CASSSGTGGISYEQYF.

This clone was observed a single time. The chain has TRBV19 and TRBJ1-1; D remains unclear. The V end lost 7 bases, the J end lost 2 bases, and 5 bases lay between the germline ends. CDR3 length equals 11 residues. Per the germline V gene, CDR1 is LNHDA and CDR2 is SQIVND (reference sequence). The CDR3 nucleotides are TGTGCCAGTACCTCCAACACTGAAGCTTTCTTT. It translates to CASTSNTEAFF.

This clone was picked up many times. V and J are TRBV19 and TRBJ2-1; no reliable D call. Germline assignment: CDR1 LNHDA and CDR2 SQIVND (reference sequence). This CDR3 contains 13 residues. Deletions cut 6 bases from V and 10 bases from J, with 16 bases between. The CDR3 reads CASSSYWATEQFF. The CDR3 nucleotides are TGTGCCAGTAGCAGCTATTGGGCCACCGAGCAGTTCTTC.

This clone was observed once. The chain employs TRBV30 and TRBJ1-2; 8 positions agree with TRBD1. In germline, CDR1 is GTSNPN, CDR2 SVGIG (reference sequence). Trimming removed 3 bases from V and 6 bases from J; junction bases left unmatched: 6. This CDR3 region has 13 residues. In DNA, the CDR3 is TGTGCCTGGAGGTGGACAGGGAGGGATGGCTACACCTTC. It codes for CAWRWTGRDGYTF.

The rearrangement joins TRBV5-1 to TRBJ1-1; D might be TRBD1 (6 bases). The V end was cut by 5 bases, the J end by 3 bases, with 17 bases between. CDR1 is SGHRS and CDR2 is YFSETQ in the germline V gene. The length of the CDR3 is 15 residues. The CDR3 loop is CASRGVGGSDTEAFF. CDR3 in DNA: TGCGCCAGCAGGGGCGTAGGGGGATCGGACACTGAAGCTTTCTTT. Filled out from reference TRBV5-1 and TRBJ1-1, the complete variable domain reads KAGVTQTPRYLIKTRGQQVTLSCSPISGHRSVSWYQQTPGQGLQFLFEYFSETQRNKGNFPGRFSGRQFSNSRSEMNVSTLELGDSALYLCASRGVGGSDTEAFFGQGTRLTVV.

The chain employs TRBV7-3 and TRBJ2-2, with 10 bases fitting TRBD2. The CDR3 spans 15 residues. Per the germline V gene, CDR1 is SGHTA and CDR2 is FQGTGA. V was pared by 5 bases and J by 6 bases, with 6 bases of the junction left unmatched. CDR3 protein: CASSAQRGGPGELFF. CDR3 in DNA: TGTGCCAGCAGCGCACAGCGGGGGGGCCCCGGGGAGCTGTTTTTT.

V usage is TRBV15 and J usage is TRBJ2-2; D may be TRBD1 (6 bases). Trimming removed 2 bases at V and 7 bases at J, with 8 bases between. Germline CDR1 reads LNHNV; CDR2 reads YYDKDF (reference sequence). The CDR3 runs to 13 residues. CDR3 in amino acids: CATSRNRDGELFF. CDR3 coding DNA: TGTGCCACCAGCAGAAACAGGGACGGGGAGCTGTTTTTT. Complete variable domain (other parts from reference TRBV15 and TRBJ2-2): DAMVIQNPRYQVTQFGKPVTLSCSQTLNHNVMYWYQQKSSQAPKLLFHYYDKDFNNEADTPDNFQSRRPNTSFCFLDIRSPGLGDTAMYLCATSRNRDGELFFGEGSRLTVL.

This clone was seen just once. Because the CDR3's place on the DNA is in doubt, the DNA is left out and the CDR3 is given as listed by TCRdb. CDR3: CAWSVAGGTRFF. V and J are TRBV30 and TRBJ2-1; no DNA check was done on the table's D call, TRBD2. The CDR3 contains 12 residues when both ends are counted. Germline lookup yields CDR1 GTSNPN and CDR2 SVGIG (reference sequence).

V is TRBV4-3 and J is TRBJ1-2; TRBD1 aligns across 7 bases. V lost 0 bases and J lost 7; bases outside the gene matches: 8. Germline CDR1 is LGHNA and CDR2 is YSLEER. The CDR3 runs 15 residues. CDR3 nucleotides: TGCGCCAGCAGCCAAGATCGGGAAGGGGGCCCTGGCTACACCTTC. This gives the protein CASSQDREGGPGYTF.

The DNA of the CDR3 is TGCGCCAGCAGCTTGGCATCGGGAAACGACTATGGCTACACCTTC. Encoded protein: CASSLASGNDYGYTF. This chain links TRBV5-1 with TRBJ1-2; D ambiguous. With 0 bases removed from V and 3 bases from J, the gap between germline ends came to 12 bases. Germline V gives CDR1 SGHRS, CDR2 YFSETQ. This CDR3 spans 15 amino acids. Together with reference TRBV5-1 and TRBJ1-2, the CDR3 gives the full variable domain: KAGVTQTPRYLIKTRGQQVTLSCSPISGHRSVSWYQQTPGQGLQFLFEYFSETQRNKGNFPGRFSGRQFSNSRSEMNVSTLELGDSALYLCASSLASGNDYGYTFGSGTRLTVV.

The V and J genes are TRBV19 and TRBJ1-2; D perhaps matches TRBD1 (6 bases). The CDR3 covers 13 residues. V was pared by 5 bases and J by 6 bases, with 13 bases between. Per the germline V gene, CDR1 is LNHDA and CDR2 is SQIVND (reference sequence). CDR3 amino acids: CASSFNRDDGYTF. The CDR3 bases are TGTGCCAGTAGTTTTAACAGGGACGATGGCTACACCTTC.

A few counts support this clone. The CDR3 here is CASSPNSGGDTGELFF. DNA for the CDR3: TGTGCCAGCAGCCCAAATAGCGGGGGCGACACCGGGGAGCTGTTTTTT. The genes are TRBV7-7 and TRBJ2-2, with TRBD2 matching 9 bases. The CDR3 loop spans 16 amino acids. The V gene end was trimmed by 5 bases and the J gene end by 3 bases; junction bases not matched to a gene: 7. CDR1 and CDR2 (germline): SSHAT, FNYEAQ (reference sequence).

This clone occurred once. The rearrangement links TRBV7-8 to TRBJ2-6, with a weak D call TRBD1 (6 bases). This CDR3 contains 16 residues. Germline CDR1 SGHVS, CDR2 FQNEAQ. Deletions cut 5 bases from V and 4 bases from J, with 15 bases between. DNA of the CDR3: TGTGCCAGCAGCCTTACAGGGTTAACCGGGGCCAACGTCCTGACTTTC. Protein: CASSLTGLTGANVLTF.

The chain has TRBV4-1 and TRBJ2-2; 8 bases map to TRBD2. V trimming: 2 bases; J trimming: 1 base; junction bases outside the gene matches: 9. The CDR3 spans 18 residues. Germline CDR1 reads MGHRA; CDR2 reads YSYEKL. CDR3 sequence (DNA): TGCGCCAGCAGCCAAAGGGGGAGAGGGACTAGGAACACCGGGGAGCTGTTTTTT. Protein: CASSQRGRGTRNTGELFF.

V usage is TRBV19 and J usage is TRBJ2-3, with D uncertain. V gave up 5 bases and J gave up 6 bases, with 15 bases separating them. CDR3 length: 14 amino acids. CDR1 and CDR2 from the germline V gene are LNHDA and SQIVND (reference sequence). CDR3 in amino acids: CASSLGAAYDTQYF. The CDR3 DNA sequence: TGTGCCAGTAGTTTGGGTGCGGCTTACGATACGCAGTATTTT.

The chain is built from TRBV21-1 and TRBJ2-1; the table's D call of TRBD2 was not tested on the DNA. TRBV21-1 is classified as a pseudogene. The CDR3 is made up of 16 amino acids. For the CDR3, the DNA is TGTGCCAGCAGCAAAGGAGGCCGGCCCCCTAACAATGAGCAGTTCTTC. It is translated as CASSKGGRPPNNEQFF.

The V and J genes are TRBV27 and TRBJ1-1; no firm D call. The V end lost 7 bases, the J end lost 8 bases, and 14 bases lay between the germline ends. Looked up from germline, CDR1 is MNHEY and CDR2 is SMNVEV (reference sequence). The CDR3 sequence is 12 residues long. CDR3 amino acids: CASKGAALEAFF. The CDR3 DNA follows: TGTGCCAGCAAGGGAGCCGCGCTAGAAGCTTTCTTT.

This clone is a singleton in its sample. This sequence joins TRBV29-1 and TRBJ2-2, with TRBD1 identical over 9 bases. Germline V CDR1 and CDR2: SQVTM, ANQGSEA. This CDR3 has 14 residues. Trimming at V came to 7 bases and at J to 2 bases, leaving 5 bases not matched to a gene. The CDR3 loop is CSGGQGFNTGELFF. DNA for the CDR3: TGCAGCGGGGGACAGGGCTTTAACACCGGGGAGCTGTTTTTT.